This T cell receptor (beta chain) was recovered during a study of T cells in Graves' hyperthyroidism and ophthalmopathy. What was amplified from RNA transcripts were TCR beta CDR3 regions. The HTBI primer set drove a first-round RT-PCR of the TCR CDR3. MiXCR, run by TCRdb on the multiplex PCR reads, gives a single entry per CDR3 protein. Of approximately 400,000 distinct CDR3 sequences listed, roughly 13% were seen once; the top ten hold around 28%. In this sample, this clonotype turned up many times. The cohort's ophthalmopathy patients, a group with duration under 3 months, had a Clinical Activity Score of at least 3 and a NOSPECS grade of at least 4. V shed 10 bases, J shed 2 bases, and the junction held 16 bases outside the gene matches. Germline V gene sequence: CDR1 SGHRS, CDR2 YFSETQ. There are 16 residues in the CDR3.

This TCR was sampled from a man aged 50 to 59 with Graves' ophthalmopathy. Sequencing was done on a sample of blood. The chain has TRBV5-1 and TRBJ2-3; 7 positions agree with TRBD2. The CDR3 DNA follows: TGCGCCGGACGGCCGGGTACTAGCGATTTCACAGATACGCAGTATTTT. It is translated as CAGRPGTSDFTDTQYF.